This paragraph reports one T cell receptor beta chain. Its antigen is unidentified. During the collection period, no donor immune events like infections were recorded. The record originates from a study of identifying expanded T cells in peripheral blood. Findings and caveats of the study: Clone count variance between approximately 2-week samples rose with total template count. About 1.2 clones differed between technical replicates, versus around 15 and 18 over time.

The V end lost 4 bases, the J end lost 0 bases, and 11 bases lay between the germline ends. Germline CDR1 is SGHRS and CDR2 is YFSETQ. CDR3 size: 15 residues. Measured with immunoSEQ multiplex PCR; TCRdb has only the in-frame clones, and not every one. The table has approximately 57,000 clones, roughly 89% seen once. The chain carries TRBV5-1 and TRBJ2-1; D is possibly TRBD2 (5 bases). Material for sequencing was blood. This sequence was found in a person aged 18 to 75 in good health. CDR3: CASSPGLRSYNEQFF. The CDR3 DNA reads TGCGCCAGCAGCCCCGGACTGCGCTCCTACAATGAGCAGTTCTTC.